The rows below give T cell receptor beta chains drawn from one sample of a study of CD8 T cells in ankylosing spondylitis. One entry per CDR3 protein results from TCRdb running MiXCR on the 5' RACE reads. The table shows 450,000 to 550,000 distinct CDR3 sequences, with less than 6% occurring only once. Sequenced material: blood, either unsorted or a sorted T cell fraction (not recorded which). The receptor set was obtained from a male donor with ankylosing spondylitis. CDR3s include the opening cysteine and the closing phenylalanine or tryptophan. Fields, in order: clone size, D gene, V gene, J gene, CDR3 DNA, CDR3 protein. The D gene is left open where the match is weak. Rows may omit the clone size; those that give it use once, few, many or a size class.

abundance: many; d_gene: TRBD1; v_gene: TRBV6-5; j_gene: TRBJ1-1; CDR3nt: TGTGCCAGCAGTTATCAGGGGGCGGACACTGAAGCTTTCTTT; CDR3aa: CASSYQGADTEAFF
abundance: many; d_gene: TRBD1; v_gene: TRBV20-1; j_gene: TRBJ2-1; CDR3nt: TGCAGTGCTACCCCAGGGGGCATGAATGAGCAGTTCTTC; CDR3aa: CSATPGGMNEQFF
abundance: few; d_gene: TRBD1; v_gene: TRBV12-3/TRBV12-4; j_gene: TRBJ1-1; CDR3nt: TGTGCCAGCAGGGGAACAGGGGTGGCTGAAGCTTTCTTT; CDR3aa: CASRGTGVAEAFF
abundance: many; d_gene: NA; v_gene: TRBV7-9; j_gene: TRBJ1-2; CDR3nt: TGTGCCAGCAGCTTAGACGGGGGCTTAAGCTACACCTTC; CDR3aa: CASSLDGGLSYTF
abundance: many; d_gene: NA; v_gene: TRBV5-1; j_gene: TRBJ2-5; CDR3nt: TGCGCCAGCAGCTTGGCGGGTGCGTGGGAGACCCAGTACTTC; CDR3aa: CASSLAGAWETQYF
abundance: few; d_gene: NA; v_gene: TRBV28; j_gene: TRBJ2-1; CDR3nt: TGTGCCAGCAGTTTACTCCCTGGACAGCCCAATGAGCAGTTCTTC; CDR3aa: CASSLLPGQPNEQFF
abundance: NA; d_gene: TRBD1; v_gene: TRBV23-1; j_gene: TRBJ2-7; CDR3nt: TGCGCCAGCGAAGACAGGGCGTACTACGAGCAGTACTTC; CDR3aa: CASEDRAYYEQYF
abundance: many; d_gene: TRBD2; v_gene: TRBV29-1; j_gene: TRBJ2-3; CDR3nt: TGCAGCCTTAGCGGGGGAGGAGATACGCAGTATTTT; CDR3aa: CSLSGGGDTQYF
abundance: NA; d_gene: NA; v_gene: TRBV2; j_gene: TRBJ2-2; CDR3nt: TGTGCCAGCAGTGGGGCTAGGGCAGTCAACACCGGGGAGCTGTTTTTT; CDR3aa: CASSGARAVNTGELFF
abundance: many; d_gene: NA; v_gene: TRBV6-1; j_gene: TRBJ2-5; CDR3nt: TGTGCCAGCAGTCGGGACTTACAAGAGACCCAGTACTTC; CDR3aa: CASSRDLQETQYF
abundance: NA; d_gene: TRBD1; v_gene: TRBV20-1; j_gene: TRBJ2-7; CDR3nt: TGCAGTGCTAGCTGGGGACAGGGGACCCACGAGCAGTACTTC; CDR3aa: CSASWGQGTHEQYF
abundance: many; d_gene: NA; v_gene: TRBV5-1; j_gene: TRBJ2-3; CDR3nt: TGCGCCAGCAGCTTGGGAATCCACTCAGATACGCAGTATTTT; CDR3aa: CASSLGIHSDTQYF
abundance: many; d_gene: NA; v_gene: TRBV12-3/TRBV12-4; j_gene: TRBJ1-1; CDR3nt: TGTGCCAGCACCCGTGTCCCCTCGTTGGGCACTGAAGCTTTCTTT; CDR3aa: CASTRVPSLGTEAFF
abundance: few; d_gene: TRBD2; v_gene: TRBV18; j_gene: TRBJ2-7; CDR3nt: TGTGCCAGCTCCCGGGAGGGACTAGCGATCTACGAGCAGTACTTC; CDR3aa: CASSREGLAIYEQYF
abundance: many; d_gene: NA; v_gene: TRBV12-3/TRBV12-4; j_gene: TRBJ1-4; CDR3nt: TGTGCCAGCAGGGGGTTAACTAATGAAAAACTGTTTTTT; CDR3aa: CASRGLTNEKLFF
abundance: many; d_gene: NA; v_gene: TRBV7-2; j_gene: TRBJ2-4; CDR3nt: TGTGCCAGCAGCTTGGACTGGGCGGGAAGGAACATTCAGTACTTC; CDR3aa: CASSLDWAGRNIQYF
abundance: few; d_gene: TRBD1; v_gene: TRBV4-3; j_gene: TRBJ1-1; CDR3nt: TGCGCCAGCAGCCAGAACAGGGGGCGGACTGAAGCTTTCTTT; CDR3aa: CASSQNRGRTEAFF
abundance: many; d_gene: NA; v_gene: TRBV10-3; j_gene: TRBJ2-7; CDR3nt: TGTGCCATCAGTGAGTCAGGGAGTAAACACTTC; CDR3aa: CAISESGSKHF
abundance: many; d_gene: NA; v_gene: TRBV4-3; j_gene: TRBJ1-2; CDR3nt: TGCGCCAGCAGCCAAGACCGACCGGACAGCATCTATGGCTACACCTTC; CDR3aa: CASSQDRPDSIYGYTF
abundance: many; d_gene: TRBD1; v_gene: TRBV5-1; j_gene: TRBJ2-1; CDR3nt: TGCGCCAGCAGGGGACAGGGGAGGGATGAGCAGTTCTTC; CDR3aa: CASRGQGRDEQFF
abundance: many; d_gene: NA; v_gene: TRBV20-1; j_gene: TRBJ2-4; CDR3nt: TGCAGTGCTAGACCGGGACTAGCCAAAAACATTCAGTACTTC; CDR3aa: CSARPGLAKNIQYF
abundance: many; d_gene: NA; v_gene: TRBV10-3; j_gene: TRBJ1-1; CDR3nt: TGTGCCATCAGTGACGGACCTACGAACACTGAAGCTTTCTTT; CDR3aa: CAISDGPTNTEAFF
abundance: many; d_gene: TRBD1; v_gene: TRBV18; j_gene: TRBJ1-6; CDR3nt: TGTGCCAGCTCTACGGGGACAGGGGATTCACCCCTCCACTTT; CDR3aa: CASSTGTGDSPLHF
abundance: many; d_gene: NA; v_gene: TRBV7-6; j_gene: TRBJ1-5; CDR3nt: TGTGCCAGCAGCTCTAGGGCGGGGGACCTACAACGAACGAGTCAGCCCCAGCATTTT; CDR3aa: CASSSRAGDLQRTSQPQHF
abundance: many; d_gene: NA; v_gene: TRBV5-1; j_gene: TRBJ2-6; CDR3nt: TGCGCCAGCAGCTCCACTGTGGCCGGGGCCAACGTCCTGACTTTC; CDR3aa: CASSSTVAGANVLTF
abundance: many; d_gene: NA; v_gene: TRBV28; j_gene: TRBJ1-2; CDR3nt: TGTGCCAGCAGTTTGGCTGAAGACGGCTACACCTTC; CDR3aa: CASSLAEDGYTF
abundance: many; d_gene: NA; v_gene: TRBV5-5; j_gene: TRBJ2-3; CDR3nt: TGTGCCAGCAGCTTTCTCGATTTGGATACGCAGTATTTT; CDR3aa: CASSFLDLDTQYF
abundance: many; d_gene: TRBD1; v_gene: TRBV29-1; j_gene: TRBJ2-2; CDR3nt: TGCAGCGTCGGGACAGGCTCCAACACCGGGGAGCTGTTTTTT; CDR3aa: CSVGTGSNTGELFF
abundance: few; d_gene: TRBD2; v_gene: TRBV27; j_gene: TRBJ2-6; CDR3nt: TGTGCCAGCAGTCCCCGGCCTCTAGCGGAGGGGGCCAACGTCCTGACTTTC; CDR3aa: CASSPRPLAEGANVLTF
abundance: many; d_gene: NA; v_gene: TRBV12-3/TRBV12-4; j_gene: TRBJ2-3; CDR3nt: TGTGCCAGCAGTTGGGTACGCTTTAGCACAGATACGCAGTATTTT; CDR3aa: CASSWVRFSTDTQYF
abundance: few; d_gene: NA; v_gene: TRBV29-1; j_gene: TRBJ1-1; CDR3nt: TGCAGCGTTGGGGGCGAGGGGACTGAAGCTTTCTTT; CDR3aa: CSVGGEGTEAFF
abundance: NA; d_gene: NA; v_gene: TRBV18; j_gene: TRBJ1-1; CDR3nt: TGTGCCAGCTCACAGGCAGTTAAGAACACTGAAGCTTTCTTT; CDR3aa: CASSQAVKNTEAFF
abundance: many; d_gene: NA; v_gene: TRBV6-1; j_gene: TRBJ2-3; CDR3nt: TGTGCCAGCGGGGCGGAGGGGTTCACAGATACGCAGTATTTT; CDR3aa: CASGAEGFTDTQYF
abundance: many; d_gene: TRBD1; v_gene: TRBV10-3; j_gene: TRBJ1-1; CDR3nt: TGTGCCATCAGTGACCCGGGACAGGGGGGGACTGAAGCTTTCTTT; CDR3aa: CAISDPGQGGTEAFF
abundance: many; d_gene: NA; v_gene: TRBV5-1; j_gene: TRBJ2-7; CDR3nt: TGCGCCAGCAGCCCTAGGCACCGCGGCTACGAGCAGTACTTC; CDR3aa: CASSPRHRGYEQYF
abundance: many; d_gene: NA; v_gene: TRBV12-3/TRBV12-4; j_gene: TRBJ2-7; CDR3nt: TGTGCCAGCAGTTTACAAGGTGGACCCTACGAGCAGTACTTC; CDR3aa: CASSLQGGPYEQYF
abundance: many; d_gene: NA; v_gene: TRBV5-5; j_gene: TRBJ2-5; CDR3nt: TGTGCCAGCAGCTTGGAGGGAGGAGGGGAGACCCAGTACTTC; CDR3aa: CASSLEGGGETQYF
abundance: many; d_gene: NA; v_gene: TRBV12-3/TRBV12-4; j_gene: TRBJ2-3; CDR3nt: TGTGCCAGCAGTTTTTCTGGGGAAACAGATACGCAGTATTTT; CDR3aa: CASSFSGETDTQYF
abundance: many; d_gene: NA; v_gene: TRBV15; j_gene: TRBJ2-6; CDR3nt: TGTGCCACCAGCAGAGAGAAAGGCGGACGCTCTGGGGCCAACGTCCTGACTTTC; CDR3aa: CATSREKGGRSGANVLTF
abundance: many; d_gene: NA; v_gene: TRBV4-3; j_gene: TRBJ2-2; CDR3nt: TGCGCCAGCAGCCAAGATTTCCAAAGGGGCGGGGAGCTGTTTTTT; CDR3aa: CASSQDFQRGGELFF
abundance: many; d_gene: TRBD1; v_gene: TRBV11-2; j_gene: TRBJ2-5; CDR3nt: TGTGCCAGCAGTATACAGGGGGCGCGGAGAGAGACCCAGTACTTC; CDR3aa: CASSIQGARRETQYF
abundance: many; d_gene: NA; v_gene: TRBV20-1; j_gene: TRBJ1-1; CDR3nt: TGCAGTGCTAGGCCCCTGAACACTGAAGCTTTCTTT; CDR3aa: CSARPLNTEAFF
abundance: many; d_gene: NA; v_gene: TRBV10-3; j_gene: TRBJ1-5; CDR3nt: TGTGCCATCAGCCGGGAAGGGCCTGATCAGCCCCAGCATTTT; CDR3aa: CAISREGPDQPQHF